The next 10 T cell receptor beta chains were all read from a single sample in a study of Graves' ophthalmopathy and Graves' hyperthyroidism. Transcripts of RNA were the source for amplifying TCR beta CDR3 regions. Second-round multiplex PCR came after first-round RT-PCR with HTBI primers. TCRdb recomputed calls from the multiplex PCR reads with MiXCR, one row per CDR3 protein. The sample lists a few hundred thousand distinct CDR3 sequences; less than 40% were seen once. Sequences were obtained from peripheral blood or thyroid tissue (not recorded which). These receptors originate from an adult man with Graves' hyperthyroidism.

This clonotype has at least ten counts. The chain employs TRBV25-1 and TRBJ1-3, with no clear D. Germline V gene sequence: CDR1 MGHDK, CDR2 SYGVNS. Trimming took 4 bases from V and 0 from J, leaving 10 bases between them. This CDR3 has 15 amino acids. In DNA form, the CDR3 reads TGTGCCAGCAGTGCGACCGTCGGCTCTGGAAACACCATATATTTT. It yields the protein CASSATVGSGNTIYF.

In the case of this clonotype: A much bigger clone sits one base away, suggesting this may be a read error. This chain connects TRBV19 to TRBJ2-7; 7 bases are shared with TRBD1. CDR1 is LNHDA and CDR2 is SQIVND in the germline V gene (reference sequence). CDR3 length: 14 amino acids. This CDR3 reads CAGSPGTEPYEQYF. CDR3 in DNA: TGTGCCGGTAGCCCCGGGACAGAGCCCTACGAGCAGTACTTC.

The rearrangement links TRBV3-1 to TRBJ2-2; 8 positions agree with TRBD2. Germline V gene data show CDR1 as LGHDT and CDR2 as YNNKEL (reference sequence). This CDR3 is built from 16 residues. With V trimmed by 6 bases and J by 2 bases, 8 bases remained unmatched. CDR3: CASSHRLASNTGELFF. In DNA form, the CDR3 reads TGTGCCAGCAGTCACCGACTAGCGTCTAACACCGGGGAGCTGTTTTTT. Complete variable domain (other parts from reference TRBV3-1 and TRBJ2-2): DTAVSQTPKYLVTQMGNDKSIKCEQNLGHDTMYWYKQDSKKFLKIMFSYNNKELIINETVPNRFSPKSPDKAHLNLHINSLELGDSAVYFCASSHRLASNTGELFFGEGSRLTVL.

This clonotype was seen many times. Germline is not matched at one junction end, which may reflect a read error. The chain joins TRBV14 to TRBJ2-7; 7 nucleotides line up with TRBD2. Germline CDR1 SGHDN, CDR2 FVKESK. The CDR3 has 14 residues. Here the CDR3 reads CASSLTGDYPGTTF. The CDR3 coding sequence is TGTGCCAGCAGCCTTACAGGAGACTATCCCGGGACTACCTTC.

This clonotype showed up many times. This chain links TRBV15 with TRBJ2-5, with 8 nucleotides matching TRBD2. The V and J ends lost 5 bases and 4 bases, in that order; junction bases with no gene match: 15. CDR1 and CDR2 from the germline V gene are LNHNV and YYDKDF (reference sequence). CDR3 length: 17 residues. The CDR3 sequence is CATSGEAGASKRETQYF. The CDR3 bases are TGTGCCACCAGCGGTGAAGCGGGGGCCTCTAAGAGAGAGACCCAGTACTTC.

V is TRBV10-1 and J is TRBJ2-3; tentatively, D is TRBD2 (6 bases). Germline CDR1 and CDR2: WNHNN and SYGVQD (reference sequence). V lost 2 bases to trimming and J lost 0 bases, with 6 bases between them. This CDR3 has 14 amino acids. This chain's CDR3 is CASSEGRSTDTQYF. CDR3 bases: TGCGCCAGCAGTGAGGGGAGGAGCACAGATACGCAGTATTTT.

In this sample, this clonotype turned up many times. The chain joins TRBV5-1 to TRBJ2-2, with 7 bases identical to TRBD1. V lost 4 bases to trimming and J lost 7 bases; unmatched junction nucleotides: 10. The germline CDR1 and CDR2 sequences are SGHRS and YFSETQ. This CDR3 is 15 amino acids long. CDR3 loop: CASSGLTGQSGELFF. CDR3 in DNA: TGCGCCAGCAGCGGCTTGACAGGGCAGAGCGGGGAGCTGTTTTTT.

There are many counts of this clonotype. The J gene is TRBJ1-2, the V gene TRBV29-1, with no clear D. In germline, CDR1 is SQVTM, CDR2 ANQGSEA. The CDR3 covers 14 residues. V was pared by 3 bases and J by 0 bases, with 11 bases between. This CDR3 is CSVDIGLSNYGYTF. The CDR3 coding sequence is TGCAGCGTTGATATCGGGTTATCTAACTATGGCTACACCTTC. The full variable domain, rest sourced from reference TRBV29-1 and TRBJ1-2, is SAVISQKPSRDICQRGTSLTIQCQVDSQVTMMFWYRQQPGQSLTLIATANQGSEATYESGFVIDKFPISRPNLTFSTLTVSNMSPEDSSIYLCSVDIGLSNYGYTFGSGTRLTVV.

This clonotype was counted only a few times. This chain joins TRBV29-1 and TRBJ1-1; D might be TRBD1 (5 bases). The CDR3 is 13 residues long. Germline CDR1 SQVTM, CDR2 ANQGSEA. The ends were cut back, 6 bases at V and 0 bases at J, with 11 bases in the middle. CDR3 residues: CSVGHGMNTEAFF. The CDR3 region has the DNA TGCAGCGTCGGACACGGTATGAACACTGAAGCTTTCTTT.

The V gene is TRBV29-1, the J gene TRBJ2-7; D remains ambiguous. Germline V lookup: CDR1 SQVTM, CDR2 ANQGSEA. The CDR3 has 15 amino acids. V lost 1 base to trimming and J lost 0 bases, with 13 bases between them. CDR3 nucleotide sequence: TGCAGCGTTGAAGTGTCTGGGCGGCCCTCCTACGAGCAGTACTTC. Its protein is CSVEVSGRPSYEQYF.